The TCR beta chain described here comes from a study of technical replicates of blood from a handful of donors. The CDR3 is 14 residues long. Germline V gene sequence: CDR1 SGHRS, CDR2 YFSETQ. V was clipped by 4 bases and J by 4 bases; unmatched bases: 7. The method was immunoSEQ multiplex PCR; TCRdb's version includes in-frame clones alone and lacks a portion of them. The sample yields some 79,000 clones, approximately 94% seen once. The sample comprised T cells isolated from PBMCs. This TCR derives from a human donor in good health. The chain links TRBV5-1 to TRBJ1-2; TRBD1 matches at 7 bases. The CDR3 region has the DNA TGCGCCAGCAGCCCCGGACAGGAAGCCTATGGCTACACCTTC. This translates into CASSPGQEAYGYTF.